The T cell receptor (beta chain) under discussion was sequenced for a study of cytomegalovirus exposure and HLA in healthy donors. Study findings and constraints: A later examination showed that TCR association rates differed by HLA locus, with DRB1 most and HLA-C fewest. Later on, a genetic analysis was performed. It linked a missense variant in DCLRE1C with V- and J-gene trimming of TCR beta. Analyzed later, most CMV-associated TCR beta chains appeared HLA-restricted.

Vbeta (60) and Jbeta (13) primers were used in the PCR. Only in-frame clones appear in the TCRdb table, and some are missing; sequencing was by immunoSEQ multiplex PCR. This sample has hundreds of thousands of clones; around 83% occur once, and the top ten carry roughly 1.3%. Remarks on this clone: Its antigen is unidentified.

This CDR3 is built from 14 residues. Germline lookup yields CDR1 MNHNY and CDR2 SVGAGI (reference sequence). The junction had 1 base not matched to a gene; V was cut back by 2 bases and J by 8 bases. This chain uses TRBV6-6 with TRBJ1-6; 9 positions match TRBD1. Sequenced material: PBMCs. This TCR was recovered from a girl under 18 in good health and CMV-seronegative. CDR3 protein: CASSYGQGYSPLHF. The CDR3 coding sequence is TGTGCCAGCAGTTACGGACAGGGGTATTCACCCCTCCACTTT.